This T cell receptor (beta chain) was retrieved from a study of OX40 agonist ivuxolimab in advanced cancers. Repertoires were generated with immunoSEQ multiplex PCR, while TCRdb's copy carries only in-frame clones and drops some. The table shows tens of thousands of clones, with over 80% occurring only once. Note on this clone: Its antigen is still unknown.

Regarding the study as a whole: Some of the nonresponding patients also showed low levels of normalized T-cell clonal expansion.

The source was CD4+ or CD8+ T cells sorted from blood, collected in a trial of the OX40 agonist ivuxolimab. This sequence originates from an adult with an advanced solid tumor such as melanoma, head and neck, liver or kidney cancer.

The CDR3 spells CASSQKLGGVEQYF. For the CDR3, the DNA is TGCGCCAGCAGTCAAAAGCTAGGAGGGGTCGAGCAGTACTTC. This sequence joins TRBV4-1 and TRBJ2-7; TRBD2 is a possible D gene (6 bases). Germline V gene sequence: CDR1 MGHRA, CDR2 YSYEKL. The V end was cut by 6 bases, the J end by 6 bases, with 18 bases between. This CDR3 region has 14 residues.